The rows below give T cell receptor beta chains drawn from one sample of a study of blood T cell repertoires in COVID-19. Clones were sequenced by immunoSEQ multiplex PCR, and TCRdb holds only the in-frame ones, with some missing. The table records approximately 180,000 clones, roughly 89% of them present only once. Sequenced material: PBMCs or T cells enriched from blood (not recorded which). The receptors come from a woman aged 40 to 50 with acute COVID-19. The CDR3 runs from the conserved cysteine through the conserved F or W. D genes are given only for firm matches. Rows give clone size only sometimes, using once, few, many, or a class for an expanded clone.

size: NA
D: NA
V: TRBV2
J: TRBJ2-7
DNA: TGTGCCAGCAGCGGAGGTCCCCTCTACGAGCAGTACTTC
CDR3: CASSGGPLYEQYF

size: NA
D: TRBD2
V: TRBV10-3
J: TRBJ2-7
DNA: TGTGCCTCCCCCCCGGGGACTAGTGTCACGGACCCCTACGAGCAGTACTTC
CDR3: CASPPGTSVTDPYEQYF

size: NA
D: TRBD1
V: TRBV7-9
J: TRBJ2-5
DNA: TGTGCCAGCAGCTTAGGGGGACAGGGGCCCCAAGAGACCCAGTACTTC
CDR3: CASSLGGQGPQETQYF

size: once
D: NA
V: TRBV21-1
J: TRBJ1-1
DNA: TGTGCCAGCAGCAAAGAATTGGGACAGGGGGCACACACTGAAGCTTTCTTT
CDR3: CASSKELGQGAHTEAFF

size: few
D: TRBD1
V: TRBV18
J: TRBJ2-5
DNA: TGTGCCAGCTCAAAGGACAGGGTGGAGACCCAGTACTTC
CDR3: CASSKDRVETQYF

size: once
D: NA
V: TRBV9
J: TRBJ1-1
DNA: TGTGCCAGCAGCGTAGACCCGGGACTGGAGGGTACTGAAGCTTTCTTT
CDR3: CASSVDPGLEGTEAFF

size: NA
D: NA
V: TRBV21-1
J: TRBJ2-7
DNA: TGTGCCAGCAGCCCCCGCAGGGGACGAAGCGAGCAGTACTTC
CDR3: CASSPRRGRSEQYF

size: NA
D: NA
V: TRBV5-1
J: TRBJ2-1
DNA: TGCGCCAGCAGCTTGTCCACTTCGAGGGATGAGCAGTTCTTC
CDR3: CASSLSTSRDEQFF

size: NA
D: NA
V: TRBV5-1
J: TRBJ2-5
DNA: TGCGCCAGCAGCTTTAGGGGAGAGACCCAGTACTTC
CDR3: CASSFRGETQYF

size: NA
D: NA
V: TRBV11-1
J: TRBJ1-6
DNA: TGTGCCAGCAGCTTAGCGGGAGACAGGTATTCACCCCTCCACTTT
CDR3: CASSLAGDRYSPLHF

size: NA
D: NA
V: TRBV5-1
J: TRBJ1-1
DNA: TGCGCCAGCAGCTTCACAGGTCGGAACACTGAAGCTTTCTTT
CDR3: CASSFTGRNTEAFF

size: NA
D: TRBD2
V: TRBV7-3
J: TRBJ2-5
DNA: TGTGCCAGCAGCCCGTCCCGCGGGGGGGCGAGGGAGACCCAGTACTTC
CDR3: CASSPSRGGARETQYF

size: NA
D: TRBD2
V: TRBV19
J: TRBJ2-5
DNA: TGTGCCAGTAGTGCCGGGACTAGCGGGAGAGGATGGGAGACCCAGTACTTC
CDR3: CASSAGTSGRGWETQYF

size: NA
D: TRBD1
V: TRBV30
J: TRBJ1-2
DNA: TGTGCCTGGAGTCGGACAGGGGTCGGCTATGGCTACACCTTC
CDR3: CAWSRTGVGYGYTF

size: NA
D: TRBD1
V: TRBV30
J: TRBJ2-6
DNA: TGTGCCTGGAGTGGCGGAGGTATCGGGACAGTCCTTCTGGGGGCCAACGTCCTGACTTTC
CDR3: CAWSGGGIGTVLLGANVLTF

size: NA
D: TRBD1
V: TRBV4-2
J: TRBJ1-6
DNA: TGTGCCAGCAGCCAGACAGGAGACAGGGGTAATTCACCCCTCCACTTT
CDR3: CASSQTGDRGNSPLHF

size: NA
D: NA
V: TRBV2
J: TRBJ1-5
DNA: TGTGCCAGCAGTAGTCAGGGTATAAGCAATCAGCCCCAGCATTTT
CDR3: CASSSQGISNQPQHF

size: NA
D: NA
V: TRBV28
J: TRBJ2-1
DNA: TGTGCCAGCAGAGTTGCACTAGCTGGGTCCTACAATGAGCAGTTCTTC
CDR3: CASRVALAGSYNEQFF

size: NA
D: TRBD1
V: TRBV7-2
J: TRBJ1-6
DNA: TGTGCCAGCAGCTTGGGACAGGGGAGGAATTCACCCCTCCACTTT
CDR3: CASSLGQGRNSPLHF